The clone carrying this T cell receptor beta chain was counted only a few times. Its target is not known. Then a second PCR, running about 6 to 12 cycles, was carried out with a sample-barcoded 5' primer and a J-beta primer mix. There were at least 2.5 million CDR3-containing paired-end reads obtained from each sample. TCRdb recomputed calls from the 5' RACE reads with MiXCR, one row per CDR3 protein. Among roughly 1.9 million distinct CDR3 sequences, 30% to 40% were seen once, and the ten largest hold around 23%. Germline V gives CDR1 SGHTA, CDR2 FQGTGA. The CDR3 contains 15 residues. The J segment lost 5 bases and the V segment lost 5 bases, leaving 7 bases of the junction unmatched. This sample was taken from a study of blood T cells in healthy people across ages. Study results and limitations: Both naive CD4+ cell counts and diversity were greater in long-lived donors than in aged donors. Any changes in expanded clonotypes were possibly confounded, as donor CMV status remained unknown. The lack of PBMC sorting stopped any conclusive naive versus antigen-experienced comparison.

This receptor was obtained from a human donor in good health. What was sequenced was blood. V and J are TRBV7-3 and TRBJ2-1; 9 bases match TRBD2. CDR3 loop: CASSPTQRGDNEQFF. CDR3 DNA: TGTGCCAGCAGCCCTACCCAGCGGGGGGACAATGAGCAGTTCTTC.